The 13 T cell receptor beta chains below come from one sample, sequenced in a study of T cell repertoires in cytomegalovirus infection (dated by TCRdb to the late 2010s). Their antigens are not known. In the paper's terms, the treatment or condition label means: in vitro stimulation with specific CMV peptide epitopes to enrich CMV-specific T cells. The instrument was an Illumina HiSeq 1500. Clones were called with MiXCR by TCRdb after fastp trimmed the public reads at Q25, and only in-frame beta chains were retained. Rows are combined by CDR3 protein, so each entry shows the most common genes and DNA. Recorded for this sample are 450,000 to 600,000 distinct CDR3 sequences; roughly a third of them occurred a single time. Of the sample, 17% falls within the top ten clones. The source material was cultured PBMCs, sampled from culture after CMV antigen stimulation. These receptors were taken from a human donor in good health (CMV status not recorded). Some clones in this sample may be carry-over from other donors' samples.

This chain uses TRBV10-3 with TRBJ2-1; 12 bases align to TRBD2. Trimming cost V 10 bases and J 1 base; bases outside gene matches: 5. Per the germline V gene, CDR1 is ENHRY and CDR2 is SYGVKD. The CDR3 extends over 15 amino acids. The CDR3 reads CATRTSGTSYNEQFF. In DNA, the CDR3 is TGTGCCACCCGGACTAGCGGGACATCCTACAATGAGCAGTTCTTC.

This chain links TRBV12-3 or TRBV12-4 with TRBJ2-5; 8 positions agree with TRBD2. This CDR3 region has 15 residues. Trimming took 3 bases from V and 2 from J; bases not matched to a gene: 5. CDR3 in DNA: TGTGCCAGCAGTTTCGGGACTAGTCGTCAAGAGACCCAGTACTTC. Protein sequence: CASSFGTSRQETQYF.

V and J are TRBV7-6 and TRBJ2-3; 7 positions agree with TRBD2. CDR1 and CDR2 from the germline V gene are SGHVS and FNYEAQ. The V segment lost 4 bases and the J segment 3 bases; nucleotides outside the gene matches: 7. The CDR3 contains 15 residues. As DNA, the CDR3 is TGTGCCAGCAGCTCCGGGGCGGGAGTGACAGATACGCAGTATTTT. Amino acids: CASSSGAGVTDTQYF.

V gene TRBV7-2 combines with J gene TRBJ2-7; D perhaps matches TRBD1 (6 bases). Germline values: CDR1 SGHTA, CDR2 FQGNSA. The length of the CDR3 is 14 residues. V shed 1 base and J shed 3 bases, with 10 bases lying between them. This CDR3 is CASSLGDTFYEQYV. The CDR3 DNA is TGTGCCAGCAGCTTAGGGGACACCTTCTACGAGCAGTACGTC.

The chain employs TRBV2 and TRBJ1-2; no clear D gene. The V gene lost 1 base and the J gene lost 6 bases, with 9 bases spanning the gap. Germline V CDR1 and CDR2: SNHLY, FYNNEI. This CDR3 has 13 amino acids. The CDR3 nucleotides are TGTGCCAGCAGTGAAGGACGGAAAAATGGCTACACCTTC. This gives the protein CASSEGRKNGYTF.

The V and J genes are TRBV10-3 and TRBJ1-2, with unresolved D. The CDR3 is 12 amino acids. CDR1 and CDR2 (germline): ENHRY, SYGVKD. V was clipped by 4 bases and J by 6 bases, with 9 bases between them. The chain's CDR3 is CAISGLEDGYTF. The DNA of the CDR3 is TGTGCCATCAGTGGGTTGGAGGATGGCTACACCTTC.

This clonotype was picked up a small number of times. J is TRBJ1-1 and V is TRBV19; a weak D match, TRBD1 (5 bases). Trimming took 1 base from V and 11 from J, leaving 11 bases between them. This CDR3 has 12 residues. Per germline, CDR1 LNHDA and CDR2 SQIVND (reference sequence). Here the CDR3 reads CASSIVGAGAFF. The CDR3 DNA sequence: TGTGCCAGTAGTATAGTAGGGGCAGGGGCTTTCTTT.

This chain joins TRBV4-3 and TRBJ2-1; TRBD2 matches 7 bases. The J segment lost 3 bases and the V segment lost 0 bases, leaving 11 bases of the junction unmatched. CDR1 and CDR2 (germline): LGHNA, YSLEER. CDR3 length: 18 residues. The CDR3 sequence is CASSQDWPSGAVYNEQFF. The CDR3 DNA reads as TGCGCCAGCAGCCAAGATTGGCCTAGCGGAGCCGTCTACAATGAGCAGTTCTTC.

This clonotype was detected a few times. The chain joins TRBV28 to TRBJ2-3; maybe TRBD2 (5 bases). The length of the CDR3 is 15 residues. CDR1 is MDHEN and CDR2 is SYDVKM in the germline V gene. V was pared by 3 bases and J by 4 bases, with 14 bases between. The CDR3 nucleotides read TGTGCCAGCAGTTTCTCGTCAGAGGGAGCAGATACGCAGTATTTT. It specifies CASSFSSEGADTQYF.

The chain recombines TRBV28 with TRBJ2-2; 13 bases line up with TRBD2. Germline assignment: CDR1 MDHEN and CDR2 SYDVKM. Trimming removed 0 bases from V and 2 bases from J; junction bases left unmatched: 0. The CDR3 covers 17 residues. CDR3 region: CASSLWGLAGNTGELFF. The CDR3 DNA reads TGTGCCAGCAGTTTATGGGGACTAGCGGGAAACACCGGGGAGCTGTTTTTT.

This chain uses TRBV29-1 with TRBJ2-1; 9 bases map to TRBD2. Germline V lookup: CDR1 SQVTM, CDR2 ANQGSEA. The junction had 3 bases not matched to a gene; V was cut back by 3 bases and J by 6 bases. This CDR3 contains 13 residues. The DNA of the CDR3 is TGCAGCGTTGAGAGCGGGAGGAGCAATGAGCAGTTCTTC. This translates into CSVESGRSNEQFF.

The V and J genes are TRBV19 and TRBJ2-7; D unclear. This CDR3 is built from 11 residues. In germline, CDR1 is LNHDA, CDR2 SQIVND (reference sequence). V was trimmed by 8 bases and J by 7 bases, leaving 12 bases between them. In nucleotides, the CDR3 is TGTGCCAGTGCGACCACTGGTGAGCAGTACTTC. It yields the protein CASATTGEQYF.

This clonotype was counted a few times. The chain recombines TRBV10-3 with TRBJ2-5; 11 bases map to TRBD1. Trimming took 8 bases from V and 2 from J; bases not matched to a gene: 1. CDR1 ENHRY and CDR2 SYGVKD come from the germline V gene. The CDR3 spans 13 residues. The DNA of the CDR3 is TGTGCCATCGGGACAGGGGGGCAAGAGACCCAGTACTTC. This translates into CAIGTGGQETQYF.